Listed here are 21 T cell receptor beta chains from one sample, sequenced in a study of CD8 T cells in Susac syndrome. RNA in amounts of roughly 0.5 to 1 ug was reverse transcribed with random hexamers. TCRdb redid the calling of the immunoSEQ multiplex PCR reads with MiXCR, one entry per CDR3 protein. The sample holds about 190,000 distinct CDR3 sequences; around 95% are singletons and the top ten take less than 0.2%. The specimen was CD8+ T cells from PBMCs. The receptor set was obtained from a human donor with Susac syndrome.

V is TRBV20-1 and J is TRBJ2-1, with no clear D. Looked up from germline, CDR1 is DFQATT and CDR2 is SNEGSKA (reference sequence). This CDR3 is 12 amino acids long. Trimming left V 3 bases short and J 7 bases short, with 10 bases between. The CDR3 protein is CSASSPVNEQFF. The DNA for the CDR3 is TGCAGTGCTAGTAGCCCGGTGAATGAGCAGTTCTTC.

DNA of the CDR3: TGTGCCAGCACAACCGAAGGGGGGACCTACGAGCAGTACTTC. Residues: CASTTEGGTYEQYF. The genes are TRBV6-2 or TRBV6-3 and TRBJ2-7; the D call may be TRBD1 or TRBD2 (6 bases each). CDR1 is MNHEY, CDR2 SVGEGT, per germline. V was trimmed by 7 bases and J by 2 bases, leaving 15 bases between them. The CDR3 is 14 residues long.

The chain employs TRBV20-1 and TRBJ1-1, with D perhaps matching TRBD1 (6 bases). CDR1 is DFQATT and CDR2 is SNEGSKA in the germline V gene (reference sequence). V was pared by 5 bases and J by 1 base, with 11 bases between. This CDR3 has 13 residues. The CDR3 loop reads CSAWDNENTEAFF. The CDR3 coding sequence is TGCAGTGCTTGGGACAACGAGAACACTGAAGCTTTCTTT.

The chain combines TRBV4-1 with TRBJ2-2, with D hard to call. Germline loops: CDR1 MGHRA, CDR2 YSYEKL. Trimming shortened V by 4 bases and J by 8 bases, and 8 bases separated the two germline ends. This CDR3 has 12 residues. CDR3 protein: CASSPPRGELFF. As DNA, the CDR3 is TGCGCCAGCAGCCCTCCGAGGGGGGAGCTGTTTTTT.

This rearrangement joins TRBV19 to TRBJ2-1; possibly TRBD1 for D (6 bases). The CDR3 runs to 16 residues. Germline V gene lookup returns CDR1 LNHDA and CDR2 SQIVND (reference sequence). V gave up 2 bases and J gave up 6 bases, with 17 bases separating them. CDR3 sequence reads: CASSIPRGGWRNEQFF. The CDR3 nucleotides are TGTGCCAGTAGTATACCCCGAGGGGGATGGCGCAATGAGCAGTTCTTC.

The gene calls are TRBV7-3 and TRBJ2-5; TRBD1 aligns across 8 bases. The trim removed 2 bases at V and 3 bases at J, leaving 5 bases unmatched. Per the germline V gene, CDR1 is SGHTA and CDR2 is FQGTGA. This CDR3 is 15 amino acids long. The CDR3, as DNA: TGTGCCAGCAGCTTAGGTGGGACAGGAGAAGAGACCCAGTACTTC. It specifies CASSLGGTGEETQYF.

This clonotype came up a few times. The chain has TRBV5-6 and TRBJ1-6; unclear D gene. The CDR3 length is 15 residues. Germline CDR1 reads SGHDT; CDR2 reads YYEEEE. Trimming pared 0 bases from V and 3 bases from J, leaving 7 bases between. For the CDR3, the DNA is TGTGCCAGCAGCTTGGATAGCAGCTATAATTCACCCCTCCACTTT. Its translation: CASSLDSSYNSPLHF.

The DNA of the CDR3 is TGTGCCAGCAGCAAGGGTCAATCCTACGAGCAGTACTTC. Amino acids: CASSKGQSYEQYF. This chain links TRBV7-8 with TRBJ2-7; D remains ambiguous. The CDR3 spans 13 residues. The V and J ends lost 5 bases and 1 base respectively, with 9 bases between them. The germline V gene encodes CDR1 SGHVS and CDR2 FQNEAQ. Full variable domain (outside the CDR3, taken from reference TRBV7-8 and TRBJ2-7): GAGVSQSPRYKVAKRGQDVALRCDPISGHVSLFWYQQALGQGPEFLTYFQNEAQLDKSGLPSDRFFAERPEGSVSTLKIQRTQQEDSAVYLCASSKGQSYEQYFGPGTRLTVT.

The DNA for the CDR3 is TGTGCCAGCAGCTTAGTGGGTAATACGCAGTATTTT. It encodes CASSLVGNTQYF. The chain is built from TRBV7-6 and TRBJ2-3; D unresolved. Germline V gene sequence: CDR1 SGHVS, CDR2 FNYEAQ. V was trimmed by 1 base and J by 7 bases, leaving 6 bases between them. The CDR3 loop spans 12 amino acids.

The J gene is TRBJ1-3, the V gene TRBV20-1; unclear D gene. This CDR3 spans 13 amino acids. CDR1 and CDR2 from the germline V gene are DFQATT and SNEGSKA (reference sequence). V was pared by 2 bases and J by 4 bases, with 9 bases between. For the CDR3, the DNA is TGCAGTGCTAGAAGTTCCGGGGGAAACACCATATATTTT. Its protein is CSARSSGGNTIYF.

The genes are TRBV20-1 and TRBJ2-2; no definite D call. Germline V gene lookup returns CDR1 DFQATT and CDR2 SNEGSKA (reference sequence). V shed 0 bases and J shed 5 bases, with 7 bases lying between them. The CDR3 loop spans 13 amino acids. The CDR3 loop reads CSARETSTGELFF. In nucleotides, the CDR3 is TGCAGTGCTAGAGAGACTTCGACCGGGGAGCTGTTTTTT.

The chain combines TRBV11-2 with TRBJ2-1; D gene uncertain. With 0 bases removed from V and 4 bases from J, the gap between germline ends came to 7 bases. The CDR3 is made up of 14 amino acids. Germline CDR1 reads SGHAT; CDR2 reads FQNNGV. The CDR3 DNA is TGTGCCAGCAGCTTAGATAACCAGTACAATGAGCAGTTCTTC. It encodes CASSLDNQYNEQFF.

This clonotype was seen only once. The chain links TRBV30 to TRBJ2-2; 8 positions match TRBD1. This CDR3 contains 15 residues. CDR1 is GTSNPN and CDR2 is SVGIG in the germline V gene (reference sequence). V dropped 3 bases and J dropped 0; count of bases not matched to a gene: 3. CDR3 sequence reads: CAWRTGVSNTGELFF. Here the CDR3 DNA reads TGTGCCTGGAGGACAGGGGTCTCGAACACCGGGGAGCTGTTTTTT. The whole variable domain, filled in from reference TRBV30 and TRBJ2-2, reads SQTIHQWPATLVQPVGSPLSLECTVEGTSNPNLYWYRQAAGRGLQLLFYSVGIGQISSEVPQNLSASRPQDRQFILSSKKLLLSDSGFYLCAWRTGVSNTGELFFGEGSRLTVL.

The chain combines TRBV3-1 with TRBJ2-1; D not resolved. Trimming pared 4 bases from V and 5 bases from J, leaving 12 bases between. Germline-derived CDR1 and CDR2 are LGHDT and YNNKEL (reference sequence). This CDR3 has 14 residues. DNA of the CDR3: TGTGCCAGCAGCCCTCCCCACAACGACAATGAGCAGTTCTTC. Amino acid sequence: CASSPPHNDNEQFF.

This clonotype was counted once. The V call is TRBV5-4, the J call TRBJ1-2, with D possibly matching TRBD1 (6 bases). Looked up from germline, CDR1 is SGHNT and CDR2 is YYREEE (reference sequence). The CDR3 is made up of 13 amino acids. V was clipped by 1 base and J by 8 bases, with 12 bases between them. The DNA for the CDR3 is TGTGCCAGCAGCTTGTCGGGGGCGCTAGGCTACACCTTC. Translation gives CASSLSGALGYTF.

V and J are TRBV29-1 and TRBJ2-1; no reliable D call. The length of the CDR3 is 15 residues. V lost 2 bases and J lost 1, with 12 bases in between. CDR1 is SQVTM, CDR2 ANQGSEA, per germline. The CDR3 DNA reads TGCAGCGTTGAACGTCCTCGTTGGTCCTACAATGAGCAGTTCTTC. Its protein product is CSVERPRWSYNEQFF.

V gene TRBV7-9 combines with J gene TRBJ1-2, with D unclear. CDR3 length: 15 amino acids. The ends were cut back, 0 bases at V and 2 bases at J, with 10 bases in the middle. Germline-derived CDR1 and CDR2 are SEHNR and FQNEAQ (reference sequence). The CDR3 spells CASSLAGQMNYGYTF. Here the CDR3 DNA reads TGTGCCAGCAGCTTAGCAGGTCAGATGAACTATGGCTACACCTTC.

This chain uses TRBV5-1 with TRBJ2-3, with a tentative D call TRBD2 (5 bases). The length of the CDR3 is 16 residues. Deletions cut 0 bases from V and 0 bases from J, with 11 bases between. Germline V gene sequence: CDR1 SGHRS, CDR2 YFSETQ. DNA of the CDR3: TGCGCCAGCAGCTTGGCCCTAGCCACTAGCACAGATACGCAGTATTTT. Encoded protein: CASSLALATSTDTQYF.

The genes are TRBV5-6 and TRBJ1-1, with D perhaps matching TRBD1 (5 bases). Trimming took 4 bases from V and 7 from J, leaving 14 bases between them. There are 13 residues in the CDR3. The germline CDR1 and CDR2 sequences are SGHDT and YYEEEE. Here the CDR3 reads CASSHGAVYEAFF. CDR3 coding DNA: TGTGCCAGCAGCCATGGGGCCGTCTATGAAGCTTTCTTT.

This sequence joins TRBV28 and TRBJ2-7; 10 bases line up with TRBD1. CDR1 is MDHEN and CDR2 is SYDVKM in the germline V gene. The CDR3 extends over 12 amino acids. With 10 bases clipped from V and 2 bases from J, the junction kept 2 bases outside the gene matches. CDR3 nucleotide sequence: TGTGCCACTGGGACAGGGGCCTACGAGCAGTACTTC. This encodes CATGTGAYEQYF.

CDR3 residues: CASSGSTGKTEAFF. CDR3 coding DNA: TGCGCCAGCAGCGGATCGACAGGGAAGACTGAAGCTTTCTTT. The V call is TRBV5-1, the J call TRBJ1-1; TRBD1 matches 7 bases. Germline lookup yields CDR1 SGHRS and CDR2 YFSETQ. This CDR3 contains 14 residues. J lost 5 bases, V lost 4 bases, and 8 bases had no gene match.